This T cell receptor (beta chain) derives from a study of CD4+ T cells in melanoma. Study conclusions and caveats: In melanoma, neoantigen-specific CD4+ T cells reportedly differed in differentiation state. A reported correlation linked neoantigen-specific CD4+ T cells to CD8+, macrophage and B cell function.

Libraries were prepared by immunoSEQ multiplex PCR; TCRdb keeps only in-frame clonotypes and omits some of them. This table holds over 10,000 clones, more than 60% found once. Germline CDR1 is GTSNPN and CDR2 is SVGIG (reference sequence). CDR3 length: 13 residues. The ends lost 5 bases at V and 12 bases at J; junction bases unmatched: 10. Comments on this clone: The target antigen is unknown.

The chain links TRBV30 to TRBJ2-1, with 10 bases that match TRBD1. The source is a human donor with melanoma. Specimen: cells from a culture (not recorded whether cultured in vitro). The CDR3 bases are TGTGCCTGGTCCCCGGGACAGGGGATATGGCAGTTCTTC. This encodes CAWSPGQGIWQFF. Variable domain in full (rest from reference TRBV30 and TRBJ2-1): SQTIHQWPATLVQPVGSPLSLECTVEGTSNPNLYWYRQAAGRGLQLLFYSVGIGQISSEVPQNLSASRPQDRQFILSSKKLLLSDSGFYLCAWSPGQGIWQFFGPGTRLTVL.